This T cell receptor (beta chain) stems from a study of blood T cell repertoires in COVID-19. For the study at large: The United States, Italy and Spain provided the acute and convalescent COVID-19 samples.

Germline V lookup: CDR1 LNHDA, CDR2 SQIVND (reference sequence). This CDR3 comprises 16 residues. V lost 6 bases and J lost 3; bases outside the gene matches: 14. This clone was counted a few times. Those who participated ranged in age from 18 to 89 years and resided in 20 to 30 US areas. Donors of Cohort 3 who recovered were those that had two negative PCRs, clearance, or symptom resolution. Per the original methods: Estimated nucleated cell counts came from reference gene primer amplification. TCRdb's table, derived via immunoSEQ multiplex PCR, lists solely in-frame clones and lacks some. D and trimming were read from the DNA, whereas the V and J calls and clone size are those reported in that table. The table lists around 170,000 clones, 80% to 85% of them singletons.

The source of this sequence is a woman in her forties or fifties who had recovered from COVID-19. The chain is built from TRBV19 and TRBJ2-7, with TRBD1 identical over 7 bases. The material sequenced was PBMCs or T cells enriched from blood (not recorded which). The CDR3 spells CASRLQGKGALYEQYF. Written as DNA, the CDR3 is TGTGCCAGTAGGCTACAGGGGAAAGGAGCGCTCTACGAGCAGTACTTC.